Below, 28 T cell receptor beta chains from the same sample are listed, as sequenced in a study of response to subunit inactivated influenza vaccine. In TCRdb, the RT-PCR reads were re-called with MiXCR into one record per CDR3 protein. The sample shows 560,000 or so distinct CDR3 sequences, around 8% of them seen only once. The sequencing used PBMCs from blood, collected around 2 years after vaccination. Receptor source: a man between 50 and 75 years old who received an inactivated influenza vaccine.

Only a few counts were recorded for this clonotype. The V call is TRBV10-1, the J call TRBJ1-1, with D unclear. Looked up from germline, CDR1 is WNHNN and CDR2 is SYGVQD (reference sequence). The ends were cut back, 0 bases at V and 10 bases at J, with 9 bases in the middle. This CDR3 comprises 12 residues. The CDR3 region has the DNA TGCGCCAGCAGTGAGTCGAGTGATCGAGCTTTCTTT. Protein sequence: CASSESSDRAFF.

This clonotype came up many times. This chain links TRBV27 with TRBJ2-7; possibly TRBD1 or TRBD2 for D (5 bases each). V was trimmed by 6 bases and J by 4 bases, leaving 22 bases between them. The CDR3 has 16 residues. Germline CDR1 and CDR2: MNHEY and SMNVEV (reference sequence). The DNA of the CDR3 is TGTGCCAGCAGCCCCGAGGGGCAAAGGGCGAGTTACGAGCAGTACTTC. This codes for CASSPEGQRASYEQYF.

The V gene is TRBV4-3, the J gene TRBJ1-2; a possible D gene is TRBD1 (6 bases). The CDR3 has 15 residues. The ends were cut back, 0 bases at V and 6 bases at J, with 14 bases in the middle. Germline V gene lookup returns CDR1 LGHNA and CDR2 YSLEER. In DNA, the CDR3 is TGCGCCAGCAGCCAAGATTTTTGGGGGGCGGATGGCTACACCTTC. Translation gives CASSQDFWGADGYTF.

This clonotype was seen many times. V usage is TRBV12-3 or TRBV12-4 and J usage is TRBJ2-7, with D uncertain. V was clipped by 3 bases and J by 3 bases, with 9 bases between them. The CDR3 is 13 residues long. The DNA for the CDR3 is TGTGCCAGCAGTTTCTACGGTAACTACGAGCAGTACTTC. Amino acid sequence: CASSFYGNYEQYF.

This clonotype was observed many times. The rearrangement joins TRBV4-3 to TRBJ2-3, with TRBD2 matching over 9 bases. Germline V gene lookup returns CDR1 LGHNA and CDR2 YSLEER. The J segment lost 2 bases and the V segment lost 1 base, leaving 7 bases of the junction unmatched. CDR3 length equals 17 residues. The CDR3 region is CASSQAPLAGNTDTQYF. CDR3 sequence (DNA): TGCGCCAGCAGCCAAGCCCCGCTAGCGGGGAACACAGATACGCAGTATTTT.

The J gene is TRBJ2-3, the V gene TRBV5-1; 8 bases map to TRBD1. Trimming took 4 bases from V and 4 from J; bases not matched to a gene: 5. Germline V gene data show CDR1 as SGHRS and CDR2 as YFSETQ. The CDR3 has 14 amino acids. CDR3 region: CASSTGGGADTQYF. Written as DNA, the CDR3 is TGCGCCAGCAGCACAGGGGGTGGCGCAGATACGCAGTATTTT.

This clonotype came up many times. The CDR3, as DNA: TGTGCCAGCAGTAATACGGGCTACGAGCAGTACTTC. This sequence encodes CASSNTGYEQYF. V usage is TRBV2 and J usage is TRBJ2-7; D is unclear. The CDR3 contains 12 residues. V was pared by 5 bases and J by 3 bases, with 8 bases between. CDR1 SNHLY and CDR2 FYNNEI come from the germline V gene.

CDR3 bases: TGTGCCAGCAGCTTAGATCCCAACCCGAACACCGGGGAGCTGTTTTTT. This encodes CASSLDPNPNTGELFF. The chain uses TRBV11-2 and TRBJ2-2; unclear D gene. CDR1 and CDR2 from the germline V gene are SGHAT and FQNNGV. CDR3 length equals 16 residues. Trimming removed 0 bases at V and 0 bases at J, with 8 bases between.

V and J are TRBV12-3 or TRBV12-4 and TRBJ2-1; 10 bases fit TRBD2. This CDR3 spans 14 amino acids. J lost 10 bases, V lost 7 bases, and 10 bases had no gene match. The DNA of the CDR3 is TGTGCCAGCATGGAGGGAGCGGGAGGGGACGAGCAGTTCTTC. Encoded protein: CASMEGAGGDEQFF.

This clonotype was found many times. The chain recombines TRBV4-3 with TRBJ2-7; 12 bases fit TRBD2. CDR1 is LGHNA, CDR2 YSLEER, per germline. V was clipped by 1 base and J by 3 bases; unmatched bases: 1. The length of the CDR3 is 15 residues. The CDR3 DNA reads TGCGCCAGCAGCCAAGGACTAGCGGGGGACTACGAGCAGTACTTC. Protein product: CASSQGLAGDYEQYF.

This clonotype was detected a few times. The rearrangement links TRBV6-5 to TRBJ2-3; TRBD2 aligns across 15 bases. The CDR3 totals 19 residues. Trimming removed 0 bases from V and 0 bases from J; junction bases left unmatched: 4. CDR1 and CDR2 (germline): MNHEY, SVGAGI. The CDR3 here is CASSYSGLAGGASTDTQYF. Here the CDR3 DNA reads TGTGCCAGCAGTTACTCGGGACTAGCGGGAGGTGCTAGCACAGATACGCAGTATTTT.

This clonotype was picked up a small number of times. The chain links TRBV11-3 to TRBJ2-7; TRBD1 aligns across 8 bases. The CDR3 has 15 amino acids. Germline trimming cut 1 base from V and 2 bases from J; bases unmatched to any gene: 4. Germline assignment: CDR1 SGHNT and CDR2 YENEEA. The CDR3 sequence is CASSLGRGPAYEQYF. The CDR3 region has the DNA TGTGCCAGCAGCTTAGGCAGGGGGCCAGCCTACGAGCAGTACTTC.

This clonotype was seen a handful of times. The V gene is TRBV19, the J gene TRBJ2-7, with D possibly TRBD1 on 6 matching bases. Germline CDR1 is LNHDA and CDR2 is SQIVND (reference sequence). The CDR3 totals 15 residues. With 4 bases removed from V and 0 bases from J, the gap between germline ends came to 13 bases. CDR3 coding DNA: TGTGCCAGTAGTAACGAGCAGGGGAACTCCTACGAGCAGTACTTC. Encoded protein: CASSNEQGNSYEQYF. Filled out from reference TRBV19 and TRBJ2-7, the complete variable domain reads DGGITQSPKYLFRKEGQNVTLSCEQNLNHDAMYWYRQDPGQGLRLIYYSQIVNDFQKGDIAEGYSVSREKKESFPLTVTSAQKNPTAFYLCASSNEQGNSYEQYFGPGTRLTVT.

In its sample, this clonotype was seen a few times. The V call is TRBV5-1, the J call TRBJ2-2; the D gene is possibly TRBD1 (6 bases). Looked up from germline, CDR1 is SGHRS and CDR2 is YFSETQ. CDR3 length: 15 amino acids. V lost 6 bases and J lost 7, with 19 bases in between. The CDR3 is CASTDVQGAVGELFF. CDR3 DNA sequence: TGCGCCAGCACCGACGTACAGGGTGCGGTCGGGGAGCTGTTTTTT.

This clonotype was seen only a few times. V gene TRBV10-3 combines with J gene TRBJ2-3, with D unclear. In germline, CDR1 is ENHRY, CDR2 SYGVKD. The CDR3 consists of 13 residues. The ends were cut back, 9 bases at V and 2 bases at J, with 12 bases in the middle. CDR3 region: CAIRPGPTDTQYF. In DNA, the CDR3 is TGTGCCATTAGACCAGGCCCCACAGATACGCAGTATTTT.

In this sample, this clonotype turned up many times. The CDR3 here is CSARQTGVYTGELFF. The CDR3, as DNA: TGCAGTGCTCGACAAACAGGGGTGTACACCGGGGAGCTGTTTTTT. The chain links TRBV20-1 to TRBJ2-2; TRBD1 agrees at 7 bases. Unmatched junction bases numbered 9, after V lost 5 bases and J lost 3 bases. CDR1 and CDR2 (germline): DFQATT, SNEGSKA (reference sequence). The CDR3 spans 15 residues.

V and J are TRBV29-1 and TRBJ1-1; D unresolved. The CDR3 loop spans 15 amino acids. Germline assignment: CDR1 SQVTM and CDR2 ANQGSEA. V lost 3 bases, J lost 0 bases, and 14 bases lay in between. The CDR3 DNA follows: TGCAGCGTTGACCCTCAGGCGCAGATGAACACTGAAGCTTTCTTT. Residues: CSVDPQAQMNTEAFF. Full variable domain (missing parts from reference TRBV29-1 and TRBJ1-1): SAVISQKPSRDICQRGTSLTIQCQVDSQVTMMFWYRQQPGQSLTLIATANQGSEATYESGFVIDKFPISRPNLTFSTLTVSNMSPEDSSIYLCSVDPQAQMNTEAFFGQGTRLTVV.

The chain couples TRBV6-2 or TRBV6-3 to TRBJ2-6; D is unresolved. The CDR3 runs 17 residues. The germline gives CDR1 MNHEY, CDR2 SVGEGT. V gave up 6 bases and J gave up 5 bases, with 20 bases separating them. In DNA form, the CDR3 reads TGTGCCAGCAGAGCCACAGTGATTCTTTCCTGGGCCAACGTCCTGACTTTC. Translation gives CASRATVILSWANVLTF.

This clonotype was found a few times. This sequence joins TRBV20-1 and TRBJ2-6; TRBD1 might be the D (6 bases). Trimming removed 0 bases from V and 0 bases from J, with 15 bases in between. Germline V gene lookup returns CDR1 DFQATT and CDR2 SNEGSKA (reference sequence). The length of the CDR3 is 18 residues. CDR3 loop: CSARDLRDIRSGANVLTF. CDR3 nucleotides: TGCAGTGCTAGAGATTTGAGGGACATCCGCTCTGGGGCCAACGTCCTGACTTTC.

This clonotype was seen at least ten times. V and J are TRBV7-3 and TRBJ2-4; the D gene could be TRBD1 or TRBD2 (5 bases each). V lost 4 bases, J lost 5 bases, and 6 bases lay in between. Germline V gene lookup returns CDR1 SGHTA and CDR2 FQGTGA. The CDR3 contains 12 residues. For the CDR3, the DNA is TGTGCCAGCAGCTCGGGACAAAACATTCAGTACTTC. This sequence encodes CASSSGQNIQYF.

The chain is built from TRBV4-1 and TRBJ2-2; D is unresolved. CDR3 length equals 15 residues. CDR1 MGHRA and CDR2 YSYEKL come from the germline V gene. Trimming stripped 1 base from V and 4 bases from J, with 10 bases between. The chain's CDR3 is CASSQVLQPTGELFF. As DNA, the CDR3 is TGCGCCAGCAGCCAAGTTCTACAGCCCACCGGGGAGCTGTTTTTT.

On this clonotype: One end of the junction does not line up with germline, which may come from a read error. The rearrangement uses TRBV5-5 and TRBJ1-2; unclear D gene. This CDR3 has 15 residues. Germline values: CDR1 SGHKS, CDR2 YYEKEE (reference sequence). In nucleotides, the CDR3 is TGTGCCAGCTGCTTGATACAGATTTCTAACTATGGCTACACCTTC. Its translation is CASCLIQISNYGYTF.

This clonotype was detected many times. CDR3 coding DNA: TGTGCCAGCAGCCAAGAACGTGGGCTCAGGTGGTTCTTC. Its protein product is CASSQERGLRWFF. The chain recombines TRBV3-1 with TRBJ2-1, with D unclear. The V gene lost 0 bases and the J gene lost 15 bases, with 15 bases spanning the gap. CDR1 and CDR2 (germline): LGHDT, YNNKEL (reference sequence). The CDR3 sequence is 13 residues long.

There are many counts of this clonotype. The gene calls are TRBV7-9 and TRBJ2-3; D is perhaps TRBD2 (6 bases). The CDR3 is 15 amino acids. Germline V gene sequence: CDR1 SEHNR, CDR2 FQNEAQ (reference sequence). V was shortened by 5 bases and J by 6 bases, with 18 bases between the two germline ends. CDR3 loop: CASSLRSGTSDTQYF. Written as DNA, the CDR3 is TGTGCCAGCAGCCTCCGAAGTGGGACTTCGGATACGCAGTATTTT.

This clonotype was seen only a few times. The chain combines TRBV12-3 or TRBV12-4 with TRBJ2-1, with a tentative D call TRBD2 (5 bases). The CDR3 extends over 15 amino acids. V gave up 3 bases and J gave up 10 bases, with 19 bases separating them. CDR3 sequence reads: CASSFTEGRLDEQFF. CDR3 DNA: TGTGCCAGCAGTTTTACTGAGGGCCGGCTAGACGAGCAGTTCTTC.

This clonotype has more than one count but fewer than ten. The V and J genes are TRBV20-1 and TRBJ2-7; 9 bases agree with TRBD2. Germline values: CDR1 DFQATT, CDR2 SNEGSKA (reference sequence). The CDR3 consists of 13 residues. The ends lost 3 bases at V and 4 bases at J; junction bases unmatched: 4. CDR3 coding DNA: TGCAGTGCTAGGTCAGCGGGAGGTTACGAGCAGTACTTC. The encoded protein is CSARSAGGYEQYF.

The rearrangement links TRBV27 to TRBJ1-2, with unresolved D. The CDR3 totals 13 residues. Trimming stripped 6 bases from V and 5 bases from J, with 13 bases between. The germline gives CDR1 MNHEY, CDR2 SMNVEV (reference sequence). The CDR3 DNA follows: TGTGCCAGCAGGCCACCGGGATTTTATGGCTACACCTTC. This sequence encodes CASRPPGFYGYTF.

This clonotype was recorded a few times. The CDR3 nucleotides are TGTGCCAGCAGCCCCCAGGGATCCGAGACCCAGTACTTC. Protein product: CASSPQGSETQYF. V is TRBV7-2 and J is TRBJ2-5; a possible D gene is TRBD1 (5 bases). CDR1 is SGHTA and CDR2 is FQGNSA in the germline V gene. This CDR3 is built from 13 residues. V shed 5 bases and J shed 5 bases, with 12 bases lying between them.